This entry concerns a single T cell receptor beta chain. Its target is not known. The data are from a study of T cells after yellow fever vaccination. Study-level results: Once the booster was given, most primary-vaccination clones reappeared, at about 96% for CD4 and more than 85% for CD8.

In germline, CDR1 is MNHEY, CDR2 SVGEGT. V dropped 6 bases and J dropped 4; count of bases not matched to a gene: 7. The CDR3 is 15 amino acids. Using its own MiXCR run on the 5' RACE reads, TCRdb lists one record per CDR3 protein. The top ten clones hold 0.5% to 0.65% of a sample with about 150,000 distinct CDR3 sequences, about 7% of them seen once. Specimen: CD4+ T cells sorted from PBMCs, collected 10 days after the yellow fever booster vaccination. The chain carries TRBV6-2 or TRBV6-3 and TRBJ2-3, with 10 bases aligning to TRBD2. The clonotype comes from a young man who received the YFV17D yellow fever vaccine. The CDR3 nucleotides read TGTGCCAGCAGCCGCAGCGGGAGGGCTGCAGATACGCAGTATTTT. Protein product: CASSRSGRAADTQYF.